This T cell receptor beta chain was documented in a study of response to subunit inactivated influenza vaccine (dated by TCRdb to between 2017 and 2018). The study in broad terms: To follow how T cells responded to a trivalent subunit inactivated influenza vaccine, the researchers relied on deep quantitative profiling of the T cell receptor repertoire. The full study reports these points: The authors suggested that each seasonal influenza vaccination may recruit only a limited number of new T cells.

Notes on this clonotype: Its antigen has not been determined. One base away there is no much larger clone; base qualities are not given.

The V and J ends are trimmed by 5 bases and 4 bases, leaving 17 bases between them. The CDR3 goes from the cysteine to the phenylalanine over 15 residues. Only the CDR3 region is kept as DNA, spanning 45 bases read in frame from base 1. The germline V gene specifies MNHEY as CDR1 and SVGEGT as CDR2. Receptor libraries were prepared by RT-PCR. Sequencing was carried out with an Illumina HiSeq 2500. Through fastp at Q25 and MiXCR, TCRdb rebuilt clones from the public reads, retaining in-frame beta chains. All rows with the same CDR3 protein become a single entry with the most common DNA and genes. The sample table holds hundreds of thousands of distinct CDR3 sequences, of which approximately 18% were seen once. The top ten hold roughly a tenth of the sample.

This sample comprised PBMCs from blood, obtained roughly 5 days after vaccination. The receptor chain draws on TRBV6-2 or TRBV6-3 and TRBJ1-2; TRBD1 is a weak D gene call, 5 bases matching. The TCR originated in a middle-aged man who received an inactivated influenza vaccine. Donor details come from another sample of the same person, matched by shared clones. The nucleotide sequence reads TGTGCCAGCAGTCCCAGGGCGAACACACCCTATGGCTACACCTTC. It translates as CASSPRANTPYGYTF.